The 21 T cell receptor beta chains below all came from one sample that was sequenced in a study of T cells in Graves' hyperthyroidism and ophthalmopathy. RNA transcripts yielded amplified TCR beta CDR3 regions. RT-PCR in the first round (using the HTBI primer set) targeted the TCR CDR3. Via MiXCR, TCRdb re-called the multiplex PCR reads, giving one row per CDR3 protein. Here the sample spans about 770,000 distinct CDR3 sequences, 15% to 20% being singletons. Sequencing used blood. These TCRs come from a woman aged 45-60 years with Graves' hyperthyroidism that later progressed to Graves' ophthalmopathy.

The chain is built from TRBV29-1 and TRBJ2-3; D is undetermined. Trimming took 6 bases from V and 0 from J, leaving 10 bases between them. The CDR3 runs to 13 residues. Germline V gives CDR1 SQVTM, CDR2 ANQGSEA. The CDR3 nucleotides are TGCAGCGTCTCCTCGGTGAGCACAGATACGCAGTATTTT. Amino acid sequence: CSVSSVSTDTQYF.

This chain links TRBV7-9 with TRBJ2-3; D remains ambiguous. Germline V gene lookup returns CDR1 SEHNR and CDR2 FQNEAQ (reference sequence). This CDR3 is 10 amino acids long. V was clipped by 8 bases and J by 6 bases, with 6 bases between them. The CDR3 region is CASSPDTQYF. CDR3 in DNA: TGTGCCAGCTCGCCGGATACGCAGTATTTT.

This clonotype showed up just a few times. The J gene is TRBJ2-7, the V gene TRBV4-1, with 10 bases identical to TRBD1. Germline V gene data show CDR1 as MGHRA and CDR2 as YSYEKL. V lost 4 bases to trimming and J lost 0 bases; unmatched junction nucleotides: 3. CDR3 length: 15 amino acids. In DNA form, the CDR3 reads TGCGCCAGCAGCCCGGGACAGGGGAACTCCTACGAGCAGTACTTC. Protein product: CASSPGQGNSYEQYF.

The genes are TRBV29-1 and TRBJ1-2; 9 bases fit TRBD1. There are 11 residues in the CDR3. Losses at the gene ends were 7 bases for V and 5 bases for J; bases not matched to a gene: 2. CDR1 is SQVTM and CDR2 is ANQGSEA in the germline V gene. CDR3 coding DNA: TGCAGCGCCGGGACAGGGTATGGCTACACCTTC. This gives the protein CSAGTGYGYTF.

This clonotype has at least ten counts. The genes are TRBV18 and TRBJ1-2, with TRBD1 matching over 7 bases. The junction had 12 bases not matched to a gene; V was cut back by 6 bases and J by 8 bases. CDR1 is KGHSH and CDR2 is LQKENI in the germline V gene. The CDR3 totals 14 residues. The CDR3 DNA reads TGTGCCAGCTCGCGGGACAGATCCTTTCTGGGCTACACCTTC. Protein: CASSRDRSFLGYTF.

This clonotype has more than one count but fewer than ten. The J gene is TRBJ2-7, the V gene TRBV13; D might be TRBD2 (5 bases). V was clipped by 5 bases and J by 1 base, with 12 bases between them. This CDR3 is built from 14 residues. Germline V gives CDR1 PRHDT, CDR2 FYEKMQ (reference sequence). For the CDR3, the DNA is TGTGCCAGCAGCGTAGCGTCCATTTCCTACGAGCAGTACTTC. It yields the protein CASSVASISYEQYF.

The rearrangement joins TRBV3-1 to TRBJ1-4; D ambiguous. This CDR3 comprises 14 residues. The ends were cut back, 6 bases at V and 3 bases at J, with 11 bases in the middle. From germline, CDR1 is LGHDT and CDR2 YNNKEL (reference sequence). CDR3 region: CASSEVFSNEKLFF. The CDR3 nucleotides are TGTGCCAGCAGTGAAGTTTTCTCTAATGAAAAACTGTTTTTT.

This clonotype has a count of ten or more. The CDR3 is CAISETRTGGVGSYEQYF. The CDR3 nucleotides read TGTGCCATCAGTGAGACACGGACAGGGGGCGTCGGATCCTACGAGCAGTACTTC. The genes are TRBV10-3 and TRBJ2-7, with TRBD1 matching over 11 bases. V dropped 2 bases and J dropped 1; count of bases not matched to a gene: 10. Germline V gene data show CDR1 as ENHRY and CDR2 as SYGVKD. This CDR3 is 18 amino acids long.

As regards this clonotype: This could be a read error, since a much larger clone is one nucleotide away. The chain links TRBV19 to TRBJ2-7, with D possibly being TRBD2 (6 bases). In germline, CDR1 is LNHDA, CDR2 SQIVND (reference sequence). The CDR3 consists of 13 residues. The CDR3 sequence: CATRGITFYEQYF. The CDR3 nucleotides are TGTGCGACGCGGGGCATTACCTTCTACGAGCAGTACTTC.

This clonotype has just a few counts. The chain carries TRBV12-3 or TRBV12-4 and TRBJ2-1; D is tentatively TRBD1 or TRBD2 (5 bases each). CDR3 size: 13 residues. Trimming removed 8 bases at V and 2 bases at J, with 10 bases between. The CDR3 nucleotides are TGTGCCAGCCGGGACCTGGCCTACAATGAGCAGTTCTTC. This encodes CASRDLAYNEQFF.

This clonotype showed up just once. The chain carries TRBV9 and TRBJ2-1, with D tentatively TRBD2 (7 bases). CDR3 size: 16 residues. CDR1 and CDR2 from the germline V gene are SGDLS and YYNGEE. The germline V and J ends were trimmed by 3 bases and 1 base, with 14 bases remaining between them. As DNA, the CDR3 is TGTGCCAGCAGCGAGGGGGAGGGGGTTTCCTACAATGAGCAGTTCTTC. Amino acid sequence: CASSEGEGVSYNEQFF.

This clonotype was detected only a few times. The chain combines TRBV4-1 with TRBJ1-4; D remains ambiguous. With 0 bases removed from V and 6 bases from J, the gap between germline ends came to 20 bases. Germline V gene data show CDR1 as MGHRA and CDR2 as YSYEKL. The CDR3 extends over 18 amino acids. DNA for the CDR3: TGCGCCAGCAGCCAAGAGGGATTTGGGCTAGATGTGGATGAAAAACTGTTTTTT. Protein: CASSQEGFGLDVDEKLFF.

This clonotype was detected only a few times. The chain carries TRBV12-3 or TRBV12-4 and TRBJ1-5; 7 positions match TRBD1. The CDR3 contains 18 residues. The ends lost 5 bases at V and 8 bases at J; junction bases unmatched: 21. CDR3 residues: CASSTHLGQPALPKPQHF. The CDR3 DNA is TGTGCCAGCAGTACCCACCTGGGACAGCCTGCTTTGCCCAAGCCCCAGCATTTT.

This clonotype was observed a handful of times. At one end the junction does not follow the germline gene, possibly because of a read error. The chain recombines TRBV6-5 with TRBJ2-1; perhaps TRBD2 as D (6 bases). The germline gives CDR1 MNHEY, CDR2 SVGAGI. The CDR3 is 14 residues long. This CDR3 reads CASSHSRGRNEQFF. The CDR3 coding sequence is TGTGCCAGCAGTCACTCGCGGGGTAGGAATGAGCAGTTCTTC.

A remark on this clonotype: Since a much larger clone is just one base distant, this may be a read error. The chain has TRBV10-1 and TRBJ2-7, with 9 bases that match TRBD2. The CDR3 covers 15 residues. Per the germline V gene, CDR1 is WNHNN and CDR2 is SYGVQD (reference sequence). Trimming cost V 4 bases and J 0 bases; bases outside gene matches: 4. In DNA form, the CDR3 reads TGCGCCAGCAGTGGTCCAGCGGGGGGCTCCTACGAGCAGTACTTC. Encoded protein: CASSGPAGGSYEQYF.

The rearrangement links TRBV29-1 to TRBJ1-1; a weak D match, TRBD1 (6 bases). The V end was cut by 2 bases, the J end by 1 base, with 8 bases between. CDR3 size: 13 residues. Germline values: CDR1 SQVTM, CDR2 ANQGSEA. CDR3 in DNA: TGCAGCGTTGAACAGGGGCAGAACACTGAAGCTTTCTTT. Translated, it gives CSVEQGQNTEAFF.

The chain employs TRBV18 and TRBJ2-1, with 11 bases matching TRBD2. The CDR3 contains 16 residues. The germline V gene encodes CDR1 KGHSH and CDR2 LQKENI. The junction had 5 bases not matched to a gene; V was cut back by 3 bases and J by 4 bases. The CDR3 region has the DNA TGTGCCAGCTCACCGGTTCTAGCGGGGGGTTACAATGAGCAGTTCTTC. Translated: CASSPVLAGGYNEQFF.

This clonotype showed up many times. The chain links TRBV11-2 to TRBJ2-7; D remains unclear. V was cut by 5 bases and J by 4 bases, with 6 bases left in between. The CDR3 runs 11 residues. Germline assignment: CDR1 SGHAT and CDR2 FQNNGV. CDR3 DNA sequence: TGTGCCAGCAGCGGGTTTTACGAGCAGTACTTC. Its protein product is CASSGFYEQYF.

V is TRBV29-1 and J is TRBJ2-5; 8 nucleotides agree with TRBD1. With 7 bases clipped from V and 5 bases from J, the junction kept 12 bases outside the gene matches. CDR1 is SQVTM, CDR2 ANQGSEA, per germline. The CDR3 covers 14 residues. Written as DNA, the CDR3 is TGCAGCGGAAGTTTCAGGGGGCGGACGGAGACCCAGTACTTC. It yields the protein CSGSFRGRTETQYF.

This chain uses TRBV5-1 with TRBJ2-7; D unresolved. The CDR3 extends over 16 amino acids. Deletions cut 0 bases from V and 2 bases from J, with 15 bases between. In germline, CDR1 is SGHRS, CDR2 YFSETQ. The CDR3 sequence: CASSLATVQGTYEQYF. The CDR3 DNA reads as TGCGCCAGCAGCTTGGCCACGGTTCAAGGGACCTACGAGCAGTACTTC.

This clonotype has at least ten counts. The chain has TRBV6-1 and TRBJ2-3; TRBD2 matches 9 bases. This CDR3 has 15 amino acids. With 5 bases clipped from V and 0 bases from J, the junction kept 3 bases outside the gene matches. Germline assignment: CDR1 MNHNS and CDR2 SASEGT. The CDR3 sequence is CASSSSGVSTDTQYF. The CDR3, as DNA: TGTGCCAGCAGTTCTAGCGGGGTTAGCACAGATACGCAGTATTTT.